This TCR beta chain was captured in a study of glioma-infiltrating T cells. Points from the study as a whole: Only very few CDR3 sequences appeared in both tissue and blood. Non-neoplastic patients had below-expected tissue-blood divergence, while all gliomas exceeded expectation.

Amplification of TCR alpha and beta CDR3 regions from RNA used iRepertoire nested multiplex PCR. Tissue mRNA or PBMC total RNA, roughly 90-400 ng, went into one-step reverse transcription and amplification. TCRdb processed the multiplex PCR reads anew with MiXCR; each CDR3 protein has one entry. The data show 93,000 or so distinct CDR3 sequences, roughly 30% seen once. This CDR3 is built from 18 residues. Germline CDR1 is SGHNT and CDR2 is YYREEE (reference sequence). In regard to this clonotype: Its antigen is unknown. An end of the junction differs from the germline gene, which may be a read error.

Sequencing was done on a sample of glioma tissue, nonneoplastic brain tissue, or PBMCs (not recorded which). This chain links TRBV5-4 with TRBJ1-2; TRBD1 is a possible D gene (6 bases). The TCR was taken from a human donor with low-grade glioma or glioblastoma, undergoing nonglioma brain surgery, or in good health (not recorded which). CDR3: CASSPGGTSIVGNYGCTF. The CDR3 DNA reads TGTGCCAGCAGCCCCGGGGGGACATCGATCGTGGGCAACTATGGCTGCACCTTC.